This T cell receptor beta chain was identified in a study of blood T cell repertoires in COVID-19. Profiled with immunoSEQ multiplex PCR; TCRdb holds only in-frame clones, not every one. The table includes around 250,000 clones, 80% to 90% detected once. Germline V gene lookup returns CDR1 MGHRA and CDR2 YSYEKL. Trimming took off 5 bases at V and 2 bases at J, with 12 bases between the two ends. The CDR3 spans 15 residues. The TCR sequence derives from a man younger than 45 with acute COVID-19. The sequenced material came from PBMCs or T cells enriched from blood (not recorded which). V usage is TRBV4-1 and J usage is TRBJ2-2; D unclear. The CDR3 spells CASSSKNLNTGELFF. The CDR3 DNA reads TGCGCCAGCAGCTCCAAGAACCTAAACACCGGGGAGCTGTTTTTT.